One sample yielded the 9 T cell receptor beta chains listed below, sequenced in a study of T cell responses to AZD1222 COVID-19 vaccine. TCRdb's table, derived via immunoSEQ multiplex PCR, lists solely in-frame clones and lacks some. The table has around 140,000 clones, roughly nine tenths seen once. The material was peripheral blood, obtained 28 days after the second AZD1222 dose. These receptors all come from an adult who received the AZD1222 COVID-19 vaccine.

The chain has TRBV7-9 and TRBJ2-1; D unresolved. Trimming cost V 1 base and J 9 bases, with 7 bases left between them. CDR1 and CDR2 (germline): SEHNR, FQNEAQ (reference sequence). The CDR3 runs to 12 residues. CDR3 sequence reads: CASSLGDGEQFF. Here the CDR3 DNA reads TGTGCCAGCAGCTTAGGAGACGGTGAGCAGTTCTTC.

The genes are TRBV9 and TRBJ2-7; 7 bases line up with TRBD2. After removal of 4 bases from V and 4 bases from J, the junction contained 8 bases not matched to a gene. The CDR3 extends over 14 amino acids. Germline CDR1 SGDLS, CDR2 YYNGEE. The CDR3 sequence: CASSTGGEGYEQYF. The CDR3 region has the DNA TGTGCCAGCAGCACCGGAGGGGAGGGGTACGAGCAGTACTTC.

The rearrangement links TRBV30 to TRBJ1-4; D not certain. Germline values: CDR1 GTSNPN, CDR2 SVGIG (reference sequence). This CDR3 contains 13 residues. The CDR3 region is CAGSTNSNEKLFF. CDR3 coding DNA: TGTGCAGGGTCCACGAACTCTAATGAAAAACTGTTTTTT.

This clone was detected only once. This chain links TRBV4-1 with TRBJ2-1; 9 bases are a match to TRBD2. Germline CDR1 is MGHRA and CDR2 is YSYEKL. This CDR3 contains 19 residues. The ends lost 3 bases at V and 0 bases at J; junction bases unmatched: 12. The CDR3 is CASSQSWLAGLHSYNEQFF. CDR3 bases: TGCGCCAGCAGCCAGTCCTGGCTAGCGGGACTCCACTCCTACAATGAGCAGTTCTTC.

The gene calls are TRBV5-4 and TRBJ1-1; D is possibly TRBD1 (5 bases). The ends were cut back, 3 bases at V and 12 bases at J, with 18 bases in the middle. Germline lookup yields CDR1 SGHNT and CDR2 YYREEE (reference sequence). This CDR3 has 13 residues. The CDR3 DNA follows: TGTGCCAGCAGCTCTTTCGGGGGGTTTGCGACTTTCTTT. Translated, it gives CASSSFGGFATFF.

The chain links TRBV21-1 to TRBJ2-7; TRBD1, the table's D call, was not compared with the DNA. TRBV21-1 is given as a pseudogene. There are 14 residues in the CDR3. The CDR3 reads CASNLIRDSYEQYF. CDR3 DNA sequence: TGTGCCAGCAACCTTATACGGGACAGTTACGAGCAGTACTTC.

The V call is TRBV30, the J call TRBJ1-5; the match to TRBD1 covers 11 bases. This CDR3 region has 14 residues. V lost 4 bases to trimming and J lost 6 bases; unmatched junction nucleotides: 5. Germline CDR1 reads GTSNPN; CDR2 reads SVGIG (reference sequence). The CDR3 DNA reads TGTGCCTGGATCAAAGGACAGGGGGCTCAGCCCCAGCATTTT. Translation gives CAWIKGQGAQPQHF.

V gene TRBV7-8 combines with J gene TRBJ1-4; D is unclear. The germline V gene has CDR1 SGHVS and CDR2 FQNEAQ. V lost 1 base and J lost 0, with 15 bases in between. This CDR3 has 18 residues. The CDR3: CASSLDPKVGATNEKLFF. The CDR3 coding sequence is TGTGCCAGCAGCTTAGATCCGAAGGTCGGTGCAACTAATGAAAAACTGTTTTTT.

This rearrangement joins TRBV10-3 to TRBJ2-2; D is ambiguous. Germline CDR1 reads ENHRY; CDR2 reads SYGVKD. With 0 bases removed from V and 4 bases from J, the gap between germline ends came to 12 bases. The CDR3 length is 16 residues. The CDR3 is CAISESIGFSTGELFF. The CDR3, as DNA: TGTGCCATCAGTGAGTCGATCGGGTTTAGCACCGGGGAGCTGTTTTTT.